The present T cell receptor beta chain was sequenced within a study of T cell responses to AZD1222 COVID-19 vaccine. The CDR3 runs 18 residues. CDR1 and CDR2 (germline): LNHDA, SQIVND (reference sequence). Trimming left V 6 bases short and J 2 bases short, with 24 bases between. Concerning this clone: What it binds is unknown.

Overall study findings and caveats: With dominance at 160-218 and 743-854, vaccine-associated CD4 TCRs spanned spike. Donors, mostly white British, included more females; clonal diversity was possibly underestimated.

Assay: immunoSEQ multiplex PCR; the TCRdb copy retains only in-frame clones and omits some. The sample has 75,000 to 100,000 clones, more than 90% seen once; the top ten hold roughly 13%. The chain has TRBV19 and TRBJ2-3; weak D call: TRBD1 (6 bases). The source was peripheral blood, collected on day 0 of AZD1222 vaccination. The origin of this receptor is an adult in good health. The DNA of the CDR3 is TGTGCCAGTAGCAATAAGGGGGAGAGAGTAGGGTTCACAGATACGCAGTATTTT. This gives the protein CASSNKGERVGFTDTQYF.